The sequence of this T cell receptor (beta chain) was determined in a study of cytomegalovirus exposure and HLA in healthy donors. Study-level findings and limits: An assumption of roughly uniform sequencing depth across donors underlay the presence/absence analyses. In a later analysis, CMV-associated beta chains were mostly HLA-associated, it appeared.

PCR was performed using 60 Vbeta and 13 Jbeta primers. The protocol was immunoSEQ multiplex PCR, while the TCRdb copy is restricted to in-frame clones and leaves out a portion. The sample holds some 150,000 clones, more than 75% seen once. Germline V gene data show CDR1 as MNHEY and CDR2 as SMNVEV (reference sequence). V lost 5 bases to trimming and J lost 1 base; unmatched junction nucleotides: 12. There are 17 residues in the CDR3. The sample holds one count of this clone. Its antigen is currently unknown. The origin of this receptor is a young woman in good health and CMV-seronegative. V usage is TRBV27 and J usage is TRBJ1-2; 8 bases are a match to TRBD1. The sample was PBMCs. CDR3 nucleotides: TGTGCCAGCAGTCACCGACAGGGGTTGGTTTATAACTATGGCTACACCTTC. It translates to CASSHRQGLVYNYGYTF.